This record looks at one TCR beta chain sequence and its context. V lost 1 base and J lost 3, with 12 bases in between. CDR3 size: 15 residues. Germline V gene data show CDR1 as MNHEY and CDR2 as SVGAGI. The data are from a study of blood T cell repertoires in COVID-19. Sequencing was performed with immunoSEQ multiplex PCR; in TCRdb, only in-frame clones are kept and a portion is missing. Here the sample spans a few hundred thousand clones, over 75% being singletons. The chain is built from TRBV6-5 and TRBJ1-1, with D perhaps TRBD1 (6 bases). The sequencing sample was made of PBMCs or T cells enriched from blood (not recorded which). The receptor's source is a man aged 18-30 years who had recovered from COVID-19. In nucleotides, the CDR3 is TGTGCCAGCAGTTACTTGACCGGACAGTACACTGAAGCTTTCTTT. Its protein is CASSYLTGQYTEAFF.